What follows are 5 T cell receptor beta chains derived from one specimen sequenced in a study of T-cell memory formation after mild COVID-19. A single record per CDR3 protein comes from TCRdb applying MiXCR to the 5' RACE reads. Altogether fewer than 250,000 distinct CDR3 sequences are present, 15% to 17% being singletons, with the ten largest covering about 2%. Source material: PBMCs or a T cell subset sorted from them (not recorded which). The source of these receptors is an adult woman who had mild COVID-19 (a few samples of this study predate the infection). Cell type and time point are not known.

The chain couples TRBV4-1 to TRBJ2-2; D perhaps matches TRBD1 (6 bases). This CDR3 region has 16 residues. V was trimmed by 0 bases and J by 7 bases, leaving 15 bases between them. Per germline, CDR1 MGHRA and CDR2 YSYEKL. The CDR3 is CASSQDWGHPGGELFF. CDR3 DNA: TGCGCCAGCAGCCAAGATTGGGGACACCCTGGCGGGGAGCTGTTTTTT.

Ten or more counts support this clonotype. DNA for the CDR3: TGTGCCAGCAGTCCAGGGGCAAGGCAGCCCCAGCATTTT. Translating it yields CASSPGARQPQHF. V gene TRBV12-3 or TRBV12-4 combines with J gene TRBJ1-5, with a tentative D call TRBD1 (6 bases). Trimming cost V 5 bases and J 7 bases, with 12 bases left between them. This CDR3 region has 13 residues.

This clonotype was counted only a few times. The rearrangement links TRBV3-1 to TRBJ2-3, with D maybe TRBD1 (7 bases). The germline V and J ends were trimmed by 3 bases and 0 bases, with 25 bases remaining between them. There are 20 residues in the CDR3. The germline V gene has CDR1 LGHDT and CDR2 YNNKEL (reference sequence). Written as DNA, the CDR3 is TGTGCCAGCAGCCAGGCCCCTGGGCGTTCTCAGGGGGGTAGCACAGATACGCAGTATTTT. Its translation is CASSQAPGRSQGGSTDTQYF.

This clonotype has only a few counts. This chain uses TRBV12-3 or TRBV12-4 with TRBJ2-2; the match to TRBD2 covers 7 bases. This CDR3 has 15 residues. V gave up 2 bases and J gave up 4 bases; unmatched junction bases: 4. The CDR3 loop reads CASSLSGGGTGELFF. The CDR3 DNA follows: TGTGCCAGCAGTTTATCCGGCGGGGGCACCGGGGAGCTGTTTTTT.

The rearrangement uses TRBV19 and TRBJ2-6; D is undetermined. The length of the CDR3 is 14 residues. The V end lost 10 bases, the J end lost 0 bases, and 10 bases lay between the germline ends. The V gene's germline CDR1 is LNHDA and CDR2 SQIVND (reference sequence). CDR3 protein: CATRQSSGANVLTF. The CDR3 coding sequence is TGTGCCACCCGCCAGAGCTCTGGGGCCAACGTCCTGACTTTC.